A selection of T cell receptor beta chains follows, all from one sample in a study of neurological immune-mediated disorders. In TCRdb, the 5' RACE reads were re-called with MiXCR into one record per CDR3 protein. This sample yields roughly 80,000 distinct CDR3 sequences, of which roughly 17% are seen a single time; 15% belongs to the top ten. The source material was PBMCs. These receptors were obtained from a woman in her forties in good health. Each CDR3 is given with its conserved first and last residue. A D gene is named only where the DNA matches it firmly. Part of the rows lack a size; the others show once, few, many or a class for expanded clones.

CDR3 DNA,CDR3 protein,D gene,V gene,CDR3 length,J gene,clone size
TGTGCCAGCAGCGGGGGAATCGGACTGAAACAGGGGTCACCCCTCCACTTT,CASSGGIGLKQGSPLHF,TRBD1,TRBV5-6,17,TRBJ1-6,many
TGTGCCAGCAGTCCCGGGACAGGGGACGAGCAGTACTTC,CASSPGTGDEQYF,TRBD1,TRBV12-3/TRBV12-4,13,TRBJ2-7,many
TGCAGTGCTACCACGGACGACAGCTATAATTCACCCCTCCACTTT,CSATTDDSYNSPLHF,NA,TRBV20-1,15,TRBJ1-6,many
TGTGCCAGCAAGTGGGTAACGAACACCGGGGAGCTGTTTTTT,CASKWVTNTGELFF,NA,TRBV6-6,14,TRBJ2-2,few
TGTGCCAGCAGCGGGTCCTCGGGGGTGGGTGGCTACACCTTC,CASSGSSGVGGYTF,NA,TRBV7-2,14,TRBJ1-2,few
TGTGCCAGCAGCTCTAACAAGAACACTGAAGCTTTCTTT,CASSSNKNTEAFF,NA,TRBV7-9,13,TRBJ1-1,NA
TGCGCCAGCAGCCGAGGGTCCGGGGTAGGAGAAAAACTGTTTTTT,CASSRGSGVGEKLFF,NA,TRBV5-1,15,TRBJ1-4,many
TGTGCCAGCAGTTACGCCCAGGGGGGATACAATGAGCAGTTCTTC,CASSYAQGGYNEQFF,NA,TRBV6-6,15,TRBJ2-1,NA
TGCAGTGCTAGAGCCGGATTTTACTCTAGCACAGATACGCAGTATTTT,CSARAGFYSSTDTQYF,NA,TRBV20-1,16,TRBJ2-3,once
TGTGCCAGCAGTGAATGGGGTACGGAAATGGCCTACAATGAGCAGTTCTTC,CASSEWGTEMAYNEQFF,NA,TRBV25-1,17,TRBJ2-1,many
TGTGCCAGCAGTTTCGGGACAGGTGGCTACACCTTC,CASSFGTGGYTF,TRBD1,TRBV12-3/TRBV12-4,12,TRBJ1-2,many
TGTGCCAGCACCATGACTAGCGGATCAGCCCAAAACATTCAGTACTTC,CASTMTSGSAQNIQYF,TRBD2,TRBV28,16,TRBJ2-4,many
TGTGCCAGCAGCTTAGATTATCGGACTGAAGCTTTCTTT,CASSLDYRTEAFF,NA,TRBV7-2,13,TRBJ1-1,NA
TGCAGTGCTAGGTCGGGTAGGGGCGAGGAGCAGTTCTTC,CSARSGRGEEQFF,NA,TRBV20-1,13,TRBJ2-1,many
TGTGCCACCAGCCAGGGGGGCGTCAGCTATGGCTACACCTTC,CATSQGGVSYGYTF,TRBD1,TRBV15,14,TRBJ1-2,few
TGCGCCAGCACCCCGGGGGCAAACACCGGGGAGCTGTTTTTT,CASTPGANTGELFF,NA,TRBV5-1,14,TRBJ2-2,many
TGTGCCAGCACCGAGGGACTCCTCTACGATGAGCAGTTCTTC,CASTEGLLYDEQFF,NA,TRBV9,14,TRBJ2-1,many
TGCAGTGCTAGAGATCCGGGACAGGGGGTTTGGGAGTACTTC,CSARDPGQGVWEYF,TRBD1,TRBV20-1,14,TRBJ2-7,many
TGTGCCAGCAGTGTCAGGGAAGGACAGCCCCAGCATTTT,CASSVREGQPQHF,NA,TRBV27,13,TRBJ1-5,many
TGCAGTGCTCCTCTAGCGGGGACCACCGGGGAGCTGTTTTTT,CSAPLAGTTGELFF,TRBD2,TRBV20-1,14,TRBJ2-2,many
TGCGCCAGCACCCCCTCCGGGATCTCCTACAATGAGCAGTTCTTC,CASTPSGISYNEQFF,NA,TRBV5-1,15,TRBJ2-1,few
TGCAGTGCGCCACTTATGGGTGTAAACACTGAAGCTTTCTTT,CSAPLMGVNTEAFF,NA,TRBV20-1,14,TRBJ1-1,NA
TGCGCCAGCAGCTTAACGGGGGCGGAGGGGGAGACCCAGTACTTC,CASSLTGAEGETQYF,NA,TRBV5-1,15,TRBJ2-5,many
TGCAGTGCACAACCGGGAACCCAAACCACGGATACGCAGTATTTT,CSAQPGTQTTDTQYF,NA,TRBV20-1,15,TRBJ2-3,many
TGCAGTGCTAGTAGGCTAGACGAGCAGTACTTC,CSASRLDEQYF,NA,TRBV20-1,11,TRBJ2-7,NA
TGTGCCAGCAGAATGGACAGGGCAGACATTCAGTACTTC,CASRMDRADIQYF,TRBD1,TRBV6-2/TRBV6-3,13,TRBJ2-4,many
TGCAGTGCTAGTTCGGACAGGGGTCCGTATGGCTACACCTTC,CSASSDRGPYGYTF,TRBD1,TRBV20-1,14,TRBJ1-2,few
TGCGCCAGCAGCTTCGCAGGGCAAGACACCGGGGAGCTGTTTTTT,CASSFAGQDTGELFF,NA,TRBV5-1,15,TRBJ2-2,many
TGTGCCAGCAGCCGAGGTGCCAGGAACTACGAGCAGTACTTC,CASSRGARNYEQYF,NA,TRBV14,14,TRBJ2-7,many
TGTGCCAGCAGTTACGAGGTTAGGGTTGACAGGGGCGGTGAGCAGTTCTTC,CASSYEVRVDRGGEQFF,TRBD1,TRBV6-2/TRBV6-3,17,TRBJ2-1,many
TGTGCCAGCAGCTCCACAATCGGGGAGGAAGGCTACACCTTC,CASSSTIGEEGYTF,NA,TRBV7-2,14,TRBJ1-2,few